The next 21 T cell receptor beta chains were all read from a single sample in a study of blood T cell repertoires in COVID-19 (dated by TCRdb to 2020 to 2022). The library was obtained by the immunoSEQ multiplex PCR assay. Here the immuneACCESS table is served through TCRdb, limited to in-frame sequences with V and J called. Missing clones are a known gap in these copies; in checked studies unresolved V genes cover under half, and the rest lacks a known reason. In all, the sample holds approximately 99,000 clones, and 70% to 90% of those were seen once. The ten largest account for about 1.9% of the sample. The specimen was peripheral blood. All receptors come from a man between 45 and 60 years old with COVID-19, enrolled during active disease.

The rearrangement joins TRBV6-5 to TRBJ2-1; 9 bases fit TRBD1. V was clipped by 5 bases and J by 2 bases; unmatched bases: 4. The CDR3 loop spans 15 amino acids. Germline V lookup: CDR1 MNHEY, CDR2 SVGAGI. The CDR3 DNA is TGTGCCAGCAGTCCACGACAGGGGGCCTACAATGAGCAGTTCTTC. It codes for CASSPRQGAYNEQFF.

V and J are TRBV3-1 (or the pseudogene TRBV3-2) and TRBJ1-1; a possible D gene is TRBD1 (6 bases). This CDR3 contains 16 residues. Trimming shortened V by 4 bases and J by 0 bases, and 15 bases separated the two germline ends. Germline lookup yields CDR1 LGHDT and CDR2 YNNKEL (reference sequence). The CDR3 region has the DNA TGTGCCAGCAGCCCAAGTACCGGACAGATGAACACTGAAGCTTTCTTT. It yields the protein CASSPSTGQMNTEAFF.

The rearrangement joins TRBV20-1 to TRBJ1-2; D is unresolved. The CDR3 is made up of 9 amino acids. V gave up 6 bases and J gave up 11 bases, with 10 bases separating them. In germline, CDR1 is DFQATT, CDR2 SNEGSKA (reference sequence). The CDR3 coding sequence is TGCAGTGCCGGTCCTTTATACACCTTC. Translated, it gives CSAGPLYTF.

The rearrangement links TRBV27 to TRBJ2-3; TRBD2 matches 8 bases. CDR3 length: 15 amino acids. Per the germline V gene, CDR1 is MNHEY and CDR2 is SMNVEV (reference sequence). Trimming cost V 8 bases and J 6 bases; bases outside gene matches: 13. In nucleotides, the CDR3 is TGTGCCAGCGGAAGACCGGGACTAGGGAGGGATACGCAGTATTTT. It specifies CASGRPGLGRDTQYF.

J is TRBJ2-1 and V is TRBV10-3; TRBD1 aligns across 12 bases. CDR3 length: 15 amino acids. Trimming took 3 bases from V and 8 from J; bases not matched to a gene: 5. Per germline, CDR1 ENHRY and CDR2 SYGVKD. CDR3 DNA sequence: TGTGCCATCAGTGAAGTCGGGACAGGGGGCGATGAGCAGTTCTTC. Protein: CAISEVGTGGDEQFF.

This sequence joins TRBV6-6 and TRBJ1-5, with D perhaps TRBD1 (5 bases). Per germline, CDR1 MNHNY and CDR2 SVGAGI (reference sequence). The CDR3 consists of 14 residues. Trimming removed 0 bases at V and 2 bases at J, with 5 bases between. The chain's CDR3 is CASSYSQGNQPQHF. In DNA form, the CDR3 reads TGTGCCAGCAGTTACTCACAGGGCAATCAGCCCCAGCATTTT.

The V and J genes are TRBV10-3 and TRBJ1-6; 8 bases fit TRBD1. CDR1 ENHRY and CDR2 SYGVKD come from the germline V gene. This CDR3 contains 15 residues. Trimming removed 0 bases from V and 5 bases from J; junction bases left unmatched: 0. The CDR3 sequence: CAISESGQDNSPLHF. Written as DNA, the CDR3 is TGTGCCATCAGTGAGTCGGGACAGGATAATTCACCCCTCCACTTT.

The rearrangement links TRBV16 to TRBJ1-2, with 9 bases lining up with TRBD1. The CDR3 has 15 amino acids. V shed 3 bases and J 7 bases; nucleotides not matched to a gene: 9. CDR1 and CDR2 from the germline V gene are KGHSY and FQNENV. CDR3 DNA sequence: TGTGCCAGCAGCCAGACCCGGGACAGGGTTGTTGGCTACACCTTC. Translating gives CASSQTRDRVVGYTF.

Here the CDR3 reads CASSEAGGHSPLHF. CDR3 nucleotide sequence: TGTGCCAGCAGTGAAGCGGGGGGTCATTCACCCCTCCACTTT. The J gene is TRBJ1-6, the V gene TRBV6-1; D is perhaps TRBD1 (5 bases). Germline assignment: CDR1 MNHNS and CDR2 SASEGT. Trimming took 0 bases from V and 8 from J, leaving 8 bases between them. The CDR3 has 14 residues.

The chain couples TRBV5-6 to TRBJ1-1, with D possibly TRBD1 on 5 matching bases. Germline CDR1 and CDR2: SGHDT and YYEEEE. The CDR3 is 13 amino acids. Trimming cost V 4 bases and J 6 bases, with 13 bases left between them. In DNA, the CDR3 is TGTGCCAGCAGCGCGGGACTGGAGCCTGAAGCTTTCTTT. This gives the protein CASSAGLEPEAFF.

This sequence joins TRBV27 and TRBJ1-5; 7 nucleotides align to TRBD1. Per the germline V gene, CDR1 is MNHEY and CDR2 is SMNVEV (reference sequence). The V gene end was trimmed by 6 bases and the J gene end by 15 bases; junction bases not matched to a gene: 20. The CDR3 consists of 15 residues. In DNA, the CDR3 is TGTGCCAGCAGACGACAGGGATGGGAGTGGTTTGGATGGCATTTT. Encoded protein: CASRRQGWEWFGWHF.

The genes are TRBV10-3 and TRBJ1-2, with D possibly TRBD1 on 5 matching bases. V lost 6 bases, J lost 0 bases, and 11 bases lay in between. CDR3 length: 14 residues. From germline, CDR1 is ENHRY and CDR2 SYGVKD. CDR3 bases: TGTGCCATCAGCCTAACGACAGCTAACTATGGCTACACCTTC. It yields the protein CAISLTTANYGYTF.

This clone appeared a few times. This chain joins TRBV30 and TRBJ1-6; no definite D call. This CDR3 spans 13 amino acids. With 2 bases removed from V and 9 bases from J, the gap between germline ends came to 11 bases. From germline, CDR1 is GTSNPN and CDR2 SVGIG (reference sequence). The CDR3 DNA is TGTGCCTGGAGTACGTTACCGGGTTCACCCCTCCACTTT. It codes for CAWSTLPGSPLHF.

This chain joins TRBV4-2 and TRBJ2-2; a possible D gene is TRBD2 (6 bases). V shed 4 bases and J shed 3 bases, with 18 bases lying between them. The CDR3 totals 17 residues. Germline V gives CDR1 LGHNA, CDR2 YNFKEQ. CDR3 bases: TGTGCCAGCAGCCTCCACACACGGGGGAGCCACACCGGGGAGCTGTTTTTT. Protein sequence: CASSLHTRGSHTGELFF.

V gene TRBV11-3 combines with J gene TRBJ1-1; TRBD1 is a possible D gene (5 bases). Between the trimmed V and J ends, which lost 1 base and 5 bases, there was a span of 17 bases. CDR3 length: 16 residues. Germline V gives CDR1 SGHNT, CDR2 YENEEA. The CDR3 DNA follows: TGTGCCAGCAGCTTAGGAACCGGTGGAGGGGTTACTGAAGCTTTCTTT. Protein sequence: CASSLGTGGGVTEAFF.

This chain links TRBV5-1 with TRBJ2-6; 10 nucleotides line up with TRBD1. There are 17 residues in the CDR3. Germline V gene lookup returns CDR1 SGHRS and CDR2 YFSETQ. V was clipped by 4 bases and J by 2 bases; unmatched bases: 6. CDR3 amino acids: CASSPGQGRTGANVLTF. CDR3 DNA: TGCGCCAGCAGCCCGGGACAGGGGAGGACTGGGGCCAACGTCCTGACTTTC.

The chain joins TRBV5-5 to TRBJ2-7; 9 bases map to TRBD1. The CDR3 covers 16 residues. With 4 bases clipped from V and 5 bases from J, the junction kept 13 bases outside the gene matches. Germline CDR1 is SGHKS and CDR2 is YYEKEE (reference sequence). CDR3 sequence: CASSPTPGQGIDEQYF. CDR3 in DNA: TGTGCCAGCAGCCCAACCCCGGGACAGGGAATTGACGAGCAGTACTTC.

The J gene is TRBJ1-6, the V gene TRBV5-6; D is possibly TRBD1 (5 bases). V shed 0 bases and J shed 0 bases, with 10 bases lying between them. The CDR3 sequence is 17 residues long. Germline V gene data show CDR1 as SGHDT and CDR2 as YYEEEE. CDR3 sequence reads: CASSLAQASSYNSPLHF. In nucleotides, the CDR3 is TGTGCCAGCAGCTTGGCACAGGCGAGCTCCTATAATTCACCCCTCCACTTT.

This sequence joins TRBV9 and TRBJ1-5; D unclear. CDR3 length: 15 residues. Trimming left V 0 bases short and J 5 bases short, with 12 bases between. Germline CDR1 SGDLS, CDR2 YYNGEE. CDR3 in amino acids: CASSVGASRDQPQHF. CDR3 DNA sequence: TGTGCCAGCAGCGTAGGAGCCTCGAGGGATCAGCCCCAGCATTTT. The full variable domain, in which reference TRBV9 and TRBJ1-5 provide the parts outside the CDR3, is DSGVTQTPKHLITATGQRVTLRCSPRSGDLSVYWYQQSLDQGLQFLIQYYNGEERAKGNILERFSAQQFPDLHSELNLSSLELGDSALYFCASSVGASRDQPQHFGDGTRLSIL.

The rearrangement joins TRBV5-5 to TRBJ2-7; TRBD2 matches 7 bases. V trimming: 4 bases; J trimming: 2 bases; junction bases outside the gene matches: 9. This CDR3 comprises 15 residues. Germline V gene lookup returns CDR1 SGHKS and CDR2 YYEKEE (reference sequence). This CDR3 is CASSPSGTITYEQYF. Here the CDR3 DNA reads TGTGCCAGCAGCCCGTCCGGGACTATTACCTACGAGCAGTACTTC.

V gene TRBV19 combines with J gene TRBJ2-2; 8 nucleotides match TRBD1. Germline V CDR1 and CDR2: LNHDA, SQIVND (reference sequence). There are 16 residues in the CDR3. Trimming removed 7 bases from V and 1 base from J; junction bases left unmatched: 8. CDR3 sequence reads: CASTPSGTGNTGELFF. The CDR3 DNA follows: TGTGCCAGTACCCCCTCCGGGACAGGGAACACCGGGGAGCTGTTTTTT.